This TCR beta chain was found in a study of blood T cells in healthy people across ages. Alongside a J-beta primer mix, a sample-barcoded 5' primer served in a second PCR lasting 7 to 11 cycles. TCRdb used MiXCR to reprocess the 5' RACE reads, holding one entry per CDR3 protein. The table includes roughly 800,000 distinct CDR3 sequences, 58% detected once. In regard to this clonotype: Its cognate antigen is unknown.

This CDR3 has 15 residues. The germline V gene encodes CDR1 SGHDT and CDR2 YYEEEE. Study-level findings and limits: Higher naive T cell percentage went strongly together with higher TCR beta diversity.

Sequencing input: blood. The TCR originated in a man aged 25-40 years in good health. The chain couples TRBV5-6 to TRBJ2-1; 8 nucleotides align to TRBD2. The DNA matches TRBJ2-7 better at its end, which makes the J call doubtful. The DNA for the CDR3 is TGTGCCAGCAGCTTCTGGGGACTAGTCTCTTACGAGCAGTACTTC. The encoded protein is CASSFWGLVSYEQYF.